The table lists the clone carrying this TCR beta chain with a few counts. This entry is derived from a study of T-cell reconstitution after alpha-beta-depleted transplantation in children. As it was prepared, the TCRbeta library received unique molecular identifiers. TCRdb re-derived calls from the PCR reads in MiXCR, one entry per CDR3 protein. The sample carries under 350,000 distinct CDR3 sequences, roughly 9.5% recorded once. In germline, CDR1 is MNHEY, CDR2 SMNVEV (reference sequence). The germline V and J ends were trimmed by 1 base and 5 bases, with 11 bases remaining between them. This CDR3 comprises 14 residues.

The material sequenced was PBMCs from the stem cell graft donor, taken from the stem cell graft. The chain combines TRBV27 with TRBJ1-1; maybe TRBD1 (6 bases). This receptor was identified in a human donor who donated a stem cell graft to a child with SCID. The CDR3 reads CASSLLGARTEAFF. Here the CDR3 DNA reads TGTGCCAGCAGTTTATTGGGGGCGCGGACTGAAGCTTTCTTT.